The rows below give T cell receptor beta chains drawn from one sample of a study of vaccination and CD4 T cells after COVID-19. These receptors are not linked to any known antigen. One entry per CDR3 protein results from TCRdb running MiXCR on the PCR reads. This repertoire shows about 20,000 distinct CDR3 sequences, about 68% found once; its top ten account for about 3.5%. The sequencing input was CD4+ T cells from blood, cultured in vitro. These TCRs come from a human donor who had recovered from COVID-19. Each CDR3 is given with its conserved first and last residue. The D gene is left open where the match is weak.

CDR3aa | CDR3nt | v_gene | d_gene | j_gene | len
CASSLDLRGTWEQYF | TGTGCCAGCAGCTTAGATTTAAGGGGGACTTGGGAGCAGTACTTC | TRBV11-3 | - | TRBJ2-7 | 15
CATSRVPQDGYTF | TGTGCCACCAGCAGAGTCCCTCAGGATGGCTACACCTTC | TRBV15 | - | TRBJ1-2 | 13
CASSLGGGTSYGYTF | TGTGCCAGCAGCTTAGGAGGGGGGACAAGCTATGGCTACACCTTC | TRBV11-2 | - | TRBJ1-2 | 15
CASRAYIGREETQYF | TGTGCCAGCAGAGCTTACATCGGCAGGGAAGAGACCCAGTACTTC | TRBV11-2 | - | TRBJ2-5 | 15
CASSPNLGGSAGELFF | TGTGCCAGCAGTCCGAACCTAGGGGGTAGTGCCGGGGAGCTGTTTTTT | TRBV6-2/TRBV6-3 | - | TRBJ2-2 | 16
CASSDTRTNTEAFF | TGTGCCAGCAGTGACACGAGGACCAACACTGAAGCTTTCTTT | TRBV7-9 | - | TRBJ1-1 | 14
CASSYGLGLAVTDTQYF | TGTGCCAGCAGTTACGGCCTTGGACTAGCAGTCACAGATACGCAGTATTTT | TRBV6-2/TRBV6-3 | TRBD2 | TRBJ2-3 | 17